These T cell receptor beta chains were read from a single sample in a study of T cells after yellow fever vaccination. TCRdb processed the 5' RACE reads anew with MiXCR; each CDR3 protein has one entry. The sample gives about 75,000 distinct CDR3 sequences, around 7% of which show up once; roughly 28% is in the top ten. This material consisted of CD8+ T cells sorted from PBMCs, taken 10 days after the first yellow fever vaccination. The receptors shown here come from a man between 18 and 29 years old who received the YFV17D yellow fever vaccine. The CDR3 runs from the conserved cysteine through the conserved F or W. Fields, in order: J gene, V gene, D gene, clone size, CDR3 protein, CDR3 DNA. D genes are given only for firm matches. For some rows the clone size is stated as once, few or many, or as a class when expanded; others skip it.

>TRBJ2-1|TRBV4-1|TRBD2|many
CASSLAGGEQFF
TGCGCCAGCAGCCTAGCGGGAGGTGAGCAGTTCTTC
>TRBJ1-5|TRBV7-6|-|-
CASSLAGQPQHF
TGTGCCAGCAGCTTAGCAGGTCAGCCCCAGCATTTT
>TRBJ1-3|TRBV15|-|many
CATSREMVSNSGNTIYF
TGTGCCACCAGCAGAGAAATGGTATCTAACTCTGGAAACACCATATATTTT
>TRBJ2-5|TRBV5-1|TRBD2|many
CASRRGLAGGETQYF
TGCGCCAGCAGGCGGGGACTAGCGGGGGGAGAGACCCAGTACTTC
>TRBJ1-5|TRBV4-1|TRBD1|many
CASSGTGISNQPQHF
TGCGCCAGCAGCGGGACAGGGATTAGCAATCAGCCCCAGCATTTT
>TRBJ2-2|TRBV7-3|TRBD2|few
CASSLLAGLHTGELFF
TGTGCCAGCAGCTTACTAGCGGGGTTGCACACCGGGGAGCTGTTTTTT
>TRBJ2-7|TRBV20-1|TRBD2|many
CSARSGGEDHEQYF
TGCAGTGCTAGGTCCGGGGGGGAGGATCACGAGCAGTACTTC
>TRBJ2-5|TRBV10-3|TRBD2|many
CAIRWEGKETQYF
TGTGCCATCAGATGGGAGGGAAAAGAGACCCAGTACTTC
>TRBJ1-1|TRBV6-5|-|many
CASSYSSVNTEAFF
TGTGCCAGCAGTTACTCGAGTGTGAACACTGAAGCTTTCTTT
>TRBJ1-2|TRBV4-2|-|many
CASSQDFQGLGGYTF
TGTGCCAGCAGCCAAGATTTCCAGGGGCTAGGTGGCTACACCTTC
>TRBJ2-1|TRBV4-3|-|-
CASSQDGVGGFDEQFF
TGCGCCAGCAGCCAAGACGGGGTAGGGGGGTTCGATGAGCAGTTCTTC
>TRBJ2-5|TRBV3-1|-|-
CASSQSGSLQETQYF
TGTGCCAGCAGCCAGAGCGGAAGCCTTCAAGAGACCCAGTACTTC
>TRBJ1-1|TRBV4-1|-|-
CASSQDRTMNTEAFF
TGCGCCAGCAGCCAAGATCGGACGATGAACACTGAAGCTTTCTTT
>TRBJ1-5|TRBV6-2/TRBV6-3|-|-
CASSWVRVVQPQHF
TGTGCCAGCAGTTGGGTCAGGGTAGTACAGCCCCAGCATTTT
>TRBJ2-6|TRBV5-6|-|once
CASSRNRNSGANVLTF
TGTGCCAGCAGCAGGAACAGGAACTCTGGGGCCAACGTCCTGACTTTC
>TRBJ1-1|TRBV12-3/TRBV12-4|TRBD1|few
CASSLGGQGGSEAFF
TGTGCCAGCAGTTTAGGGGGACAGGGAGGTTCCGAAGCTTTCTTT
>TRBJ2-5|TRBV4-3|-|many
CASSQDYSVETQYF
TGCGCCAGCAGCCAAGATTACTCGGTGGAGACCCAGTACTTC
>TRBJ2-5|TRBV18|TRBD2|-
CASSPPASGYQETQYF
TGTGCCAGCTCACCACCGGCTAGCGGGTACCAAGAGACCCAGTACTTC
>TRBJ2-7|TRBV5-5|TRBD1|many
CASSLDDPTGGFYEQYF
TGTGCCAGCAGCTTGGACGACCCGACAGGGGGCTTTTACGAGCAGTACTTC
>TRBJ1-5|TRBV6-5|-|many
CASSFRNNQPQHF
TGTGCCAGCAGTTTCCGGAACAATCAGCCCCAGCATTTT
>TRBJ2-1|TRBV11-2|-|-
CASSLSVGLIYNEQFF
TGTGCCAGCAGCTTAAGCGTCGGACTTATATACAATGAGCAGTTCTTC
>TRBJ1-1|TRBV7-9|-|many
CASSTSRGYNTEAFF
TGTGCCAGCAGCACATCGAGGGGGTACAACACTGAAGCTTTCTTT
>TRBJ1-1|TRBV12-3/TRBV12-4|-|-
CASSTGAGALTEAFF
TGTGCCAGCAGCACTGGGGCAGGGGCTCTCACTGAAGCTTTCTTT
>TRBJ2-2|TRBV4-1|-|many
CASSRMEYLNTGELFF
TGCGCCAGCAGCCGCATGGAATACCTTAACACCGGGGAGCTGTTTTTT
>TRBJ1-1|TRBV19|TRBD1|few
CASRRTGEVTEAFF
TGTGCCAGTAGACGGACAGGGGAGGTCACTGAAGCTTTCTTT
>TRBJ2-1|TRBV15|TRBD2|-
CATSRDSWRGGRLDNEQFF
TGTGCCACCAGCAGAGACTCCTGGCGGGGGGGCCGGCTAGACAATGAGCAGTTCTTC
>TRBJ2-1|TRBV20-1|TRBD2|many
CSASVSAGGPGEQFF
TGCAGTGCCTCAGTCTCAGCGGGGGGGCCCGGTGAGCAGTTCTTC
>TRBJ2-1|TRBV18|TRBD2|many
CASSPSGGVVEQFF
TGTGCCAGCTCACCCAGCGGGGGGGTGGTTGAGCAGTTCTTC
>TRBJ2-3|TRBV13|-|few
CASSLVQWDTQYF
TGTGCCAGCAGCTTGGTCCAATGGGATACGCAGTATTTT
>TRBJ2-1|TRBV18|-|many
CASSRDGGTGAYNEQFF
TGTGCCAGCTCCCGGGACGGCGGTACCGGTGCCTACAATGAGCAGTTCTTC
>TRBJ2-7|TRBV12-5|TRBD2|few
CASGPPGGGFIYEQYF
TGTGCTAGTGGTCCGCCGGGGGGAGGGTTTATCTACGAGCAGTACTTC
>TRBJ1-1|TRBV6-1|TRBD1|many
CASNDRVDTEAFF
TGTGCCAGCAATGACAGGGTGGACACTGAAGCTTTCTTT